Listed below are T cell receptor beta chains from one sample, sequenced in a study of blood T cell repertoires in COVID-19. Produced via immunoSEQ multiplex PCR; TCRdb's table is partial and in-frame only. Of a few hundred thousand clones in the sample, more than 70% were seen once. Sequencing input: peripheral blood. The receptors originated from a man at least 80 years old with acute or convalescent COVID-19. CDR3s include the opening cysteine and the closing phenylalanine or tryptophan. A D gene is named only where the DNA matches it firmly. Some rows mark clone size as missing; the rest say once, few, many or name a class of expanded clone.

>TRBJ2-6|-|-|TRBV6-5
CASSYWGDGANVLTF
TGTGCCAGCAGTTACTGGGGGGACGGGGCCAACGTCCTGACTTTC
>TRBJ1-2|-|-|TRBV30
CAWRSGGGYTF
TGTGCCTGGAGATCTGGCGGGGGCTACACCTTC
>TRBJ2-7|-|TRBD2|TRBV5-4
CASSFGRNEQYF
TGTGCCAGCAGCTTCGGGAGGAACGAGCAGTACTTC
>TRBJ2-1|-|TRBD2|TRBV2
CASTLGLAGEQFF
TGTGCCAGCACCTTAGGACTAGCAGGTGAGCAGTTCTTC
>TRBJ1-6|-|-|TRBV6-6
CASSPHDRWDAWDANSPLHF
TGTGCCAGCAGCCCCCACGACAGGTGGGACGCGTGGGATGCGAATTCACCCCTCCACTTT
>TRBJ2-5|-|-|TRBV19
CASSLLGGGEETQYF
TGTGCCAGTAGTCTCCTTGGTGGGGGCGAAGAGACCCAGTACTTC
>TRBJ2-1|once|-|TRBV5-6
CASSLRQGYASSYNEQFF
TGTGCCAGCAGCTTGCGGCAGGGGTATGCGAGCTCCTACAATGAGCAGTTCTTC
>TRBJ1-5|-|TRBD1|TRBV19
CASSNPPRTGLGQPQHF
TGTGCCAGTAGCAACCCCCCCCGGACAGGGCTCGGGCAGCCCCAGCATTTT
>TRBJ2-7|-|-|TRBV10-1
CASVGPKGWEQYF
TGCGCCAGCGTTGGGCCCAAGGGGTGGGAGCAGTACTTC
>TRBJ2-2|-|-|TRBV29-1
CSVTGTGELFF
TGCAGCGTTACGGGGACCGGGGAGCTGTTTTTT
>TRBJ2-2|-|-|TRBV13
CASSPGYTGELFF
TGTGCCAGCAGCCCAGGTTACACCGGGGAGCTGTTTTTT
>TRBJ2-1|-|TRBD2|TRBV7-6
CASRPTSGRADEQFF
TGTGCCAGCAGGCCAACTAGCGGGAGGGCCGATGAGCAGTTCTTC
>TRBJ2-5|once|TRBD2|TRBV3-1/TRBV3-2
CASSPSWGGETQYF
TGTGCCAGCAGCCCTTCTTGGGGGGGAGAGACCCAGTACTTC
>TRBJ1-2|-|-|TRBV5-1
CASSFDSGGTSYGYTF
TGCGCCAGCAGCTTTGACTCCGGCGGAACCTCCTATGGCTACACCTTC
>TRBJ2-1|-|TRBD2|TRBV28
CASSPSYGGNEQFF
TGTGCCAGCAGTCCGTCCTACGGGGGGAATGAGCAGTTCTTC
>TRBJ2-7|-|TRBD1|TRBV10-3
CAAQGRTGSEQYF
TGTGCCGCGCAGGGACGGACAGGGTCCGAGCAGTACTTC
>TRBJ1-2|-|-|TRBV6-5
CASSPRTLRDYGYTF
TGTGCCAGCAGTCCCCGGACCCTCAGGGACTATGGCTACACCTTC